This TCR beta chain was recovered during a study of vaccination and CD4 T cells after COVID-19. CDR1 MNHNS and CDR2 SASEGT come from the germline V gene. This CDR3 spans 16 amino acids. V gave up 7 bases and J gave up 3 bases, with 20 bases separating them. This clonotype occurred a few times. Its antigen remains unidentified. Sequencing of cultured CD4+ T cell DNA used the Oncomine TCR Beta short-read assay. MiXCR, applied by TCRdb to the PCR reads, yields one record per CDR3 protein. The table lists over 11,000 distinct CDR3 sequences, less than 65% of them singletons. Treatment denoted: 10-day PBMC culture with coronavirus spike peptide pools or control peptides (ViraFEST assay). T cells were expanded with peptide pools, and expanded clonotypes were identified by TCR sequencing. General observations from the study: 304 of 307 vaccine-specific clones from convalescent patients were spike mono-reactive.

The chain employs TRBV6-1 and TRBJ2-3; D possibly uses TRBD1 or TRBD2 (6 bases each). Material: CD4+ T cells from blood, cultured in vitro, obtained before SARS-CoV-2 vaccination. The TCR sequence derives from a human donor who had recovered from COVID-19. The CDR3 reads CASKRDGGQGTDTQYF. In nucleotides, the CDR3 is TGTGCCAGCAAACGGGACGGAGGGCAGGGGACAGATACGCAGTATTTT.